These 19 T cell receptor beta chains were sequenced from one sample in a study of blood T cell repertoires in COVID-19 (dated by TCRdb to 2018 to 2020). Library generation was performed with the immunoSEQ multiplex PCR assay. TCRdb obtained this table from immuneACCESS and retained in-frame rearrangements with V and J assigned. These tables miss some clones; where compared with another copy, unresolved V genes account for less than half of the shortfall, and the remainder is unexplained. Recorded for this sample are roughly 380,000 clones; approximately 84% of them occurred a single time. The ten top clones hold approximately 3% of the sample. The sequenced sample consisted of PBMCs or T cells enriched from blood (not recorded which). These receptors were taken from a woman younger than 45 who had recovered from COVID-19.

V and J are TRBV5-1 and TRBJ2-1; possibly TRBD1 for D (5 bases). The CDR3 covers 13 residues. Germline V gene sequence: CDR1 SGHRS, CDR2 YFSETQ. This chain's CDR3 is CATSSEGAGEQFF. In DNA, the CDR3 is TGCGCTACTTCCTCCGAAGGGGCCGGTGAGCAGTTCTTC.

V and J are TRBV11-1 and TRBJ2-5; D uncertain. The germline V and J ends were trimmed by 1 base and 2 bases, with 5 bases remaining between them. CDR3 length: 13 amino acids. Germline V gene sequence: CDR1 SGHAT, CDR2 FQDESV (reference sequence). DNA for the CDR3: TGTGCCAGCAGCTTAGAGCTTCAAGAGACCCAGTACTTC. As protein: CASSLELQETQYF.

The V gene is TRBV23-1, the J gene TRBJ2-3; 8 positions match TRBD1. TRBV23-1 is given ORF status, its function remaining uncertain. CDR3 length: 15 amino acids. Trimming cost V 9 bases and J 2 bases; bases outside gene matches: 10. CDR3 amino acids: CARDPRGRVTDTQYF. The CDR3 nucleotides are TGCGCCAGGGACCCCAGGGGGCGAGTCACAGATACGCAGTATTTT.

V and J are TRBV6-5 and TRBJ2-1; 7 bases line up with TRBD2. The CDR3 covers 13 residues. V shed 6 bases, J shed 9 bases, and the junction held 8 bases outside the gene matches. CDR1 is MNHEY and CDR2 is SVGAGI in the germline V gene. The CDR3 DNA is TGTGCCAGCAGCCTAGGCGGGGGAGGTGAGCAGTTCTTC. Protein sequence: CASSLGGGGEQFF.

The CDR3 DNA reads TGTGCCAGCAGCTTTCGACAGGGGGTTCCGCTGTACCAAGAGACCCAGTACTTC. Its protein product is CASSFRQGVPLYQETQYF. The J gene is TRBJ2-5, the V gene TRBV7-9, with 9 bases aligning to TRBD1. J lost 0 bases, V lost 3 bases, and 11 bases had no gene match. CDR1 SEHNR and CDR2 FQNEAQ come from the germline V gene (reference sequence). The CDR3 loop spans 18 amino acids.

This clone was detected once. The rearrangement joins TRBV19 to TRBJ2-7; possibly TRBD1 for D (6 bases). From germline, CDR1 is LNHDA and CDR2 SQIVND (reference sequence). The CDR3 sequence is 15 residues long. Trimming cost V 1 base and J 3 bases, with 13 bases left between them. The CDR3 is CASSIGGGPYYEQYF. The CDR3 nucleotides read TGTGCCAGTAGTATAGGTGGGGGCCCCTACTACGAGCAGTACTTC.

This clone was found a few times. The rearrangement joins TRBV5-5 to TRBJ1-2; D gene ambiguous. This CDR3 spans 14 amino acids. The V end was cut by 1 base, the J end by 4 bases, with 11 bases between. Germline V gene sequence: CDR1 SGHKS, CDR2 YYEKEE (reference sequence). The CDR3 nucleotides are TGTGCCAGCAGCTTGCCCCAGGCTACCTATGGCTACACCTTC. Translating it yields CASSLPQATYGYTF.

This chain joins TRBV7-2 and TRBJ1-4, with 9 bases identical to TRBD1. This CDR3 has 17 residues. The J segment lost 6 bases and the V segment lost 6 bases, leaving 14 bases of the junction unmatched. Germline loops: CDR1 SGHTA, CDR2 FQGNSA. CDR3 bases: TGTGCCAGCAGTCAAGGACAGGGGAGAGGGAATGATGAAAAACTGTTTTTT. Encoded protein: CASSQGQGRGNDEKLFF.

This chain uses TRBV12-3 or TRBV12-4 with TRBJ2-2, with D perhaps TRBD1 (5 bases). Trimming shortened V by 7 bases and J by 5 bases, and 11 bases separated the two germline ends. The CDR3 contains 13 residues. This chain's CDR3 is CASTTQATGELFF. CDR3 DNA: TGTGCCAGCACCACACAGGCGACCGGGGAGCTGTTTTTT.

The chain uses TRBV6-5 and TRBJ2-7, with TRBD1 matching 7 bases. V dropped 0 bases and J dropped 2; count of bases not matched to a gene: 1. The CDR3 totals 14 residues. Germline V gene lookup returns CDR1 MNHEY and CDR2 SVGAGI. The CDR3 DNA reads TGTGCCAGCAGTTACTCCCAGGGGGCCTACGAGCAGTACTTC. Its translation: CASSYSQGAYEQYF.

The chain recombines TRBV6-6 with TRBJ1-2; 7 bases match TRBD1. The CDR3 runs 13 residues. Germline V gives CDR1 MNHNY, CDR2 SVGAGI (reference sequence). V lost 2 bases to trimming and J lost 7 bases; unmatched junction nucleotides: 4. In DNA form, the CDR3 reads TGTGCCAGCAGTTACCCACAGGGGACTGGCTACACCTTC. This encodes CASSYPQGTGYTF.

This clone was recorded once. This chain joins TRBV29-1 and TRBJ2-3; maybe TRBD2 (5 bases). V was cut by 8 bases and J by 4 bases, with 19 bases left in between. The CDR3 consists of 14 residues. The germline V gene has CDR1 SQVTM and CDR2 ANQGSEA. CDR3 loop: CSTEVGSKADTQYF. The CDR3 coding sequence is TGCAGCACCGAGGTAGGGAGTAAGGCAGATACGCAGTATTTT.

This clone was recorded once. The chain uses TRBV11-2 and TRBJ2-5; TRBD1 aligns across 7 bases. Trimming took 6 bases from V and 4 from J; bases not matched to a gene: 11. Germline CDR1 SGHAT, CDR2 FQNNGV. This CDR3 region has 15 residues. The CDR3 reads CASSQGRGPSETQYF. The CDR3, as DNA: TGTGCCAGCAGTCAAGGAAGGGGGCCCTCAGAGACCCAGTACTTC.

The chain carries TRBV27 and TRBJ2-3; D might be TRBD2 (7 bases). The CDR3 length is 14 residues. The germline V and J ends were trimmed by 3 bases and 5 bases, with 12 bases remaining between them. The germline CDR1 and CDR2 sequences are MNHEY and SMNVEV (reference sequence). In DNA, the CDR3 is TGTGCCAGCAGTTTGGTGGGGGGGCTAGATACGCAGTATTTT. Translation: CASSLVGGLDTQYF.

In this sample, this clone turned up once. The CDR3: CASSLTAGENTIYF. For the CDR3, the DNA is TGCGCCAGCAGCTTGACGGCAGGCGAAAACACCATATATTTT. The chain carries TRBV5-1 and TRBJ1-3; D unresolved. The V gene's germline CDR1 is SGHRS and CDR2 YFSETQ. Trimming removed 1 base from V and 6 bases from J, with 11 bases in between. The CDR3 contains 14 residues.

This chain links TRBV7-9 with TRBJ2-7; 10 bases align to TRBD2. CDR1 and CDR2 (germline): SEHNR, FQNEAQ (reference sequence). The CDR3 runs 15 residues. J lost 5 bases, V lost 2 bases, and 6 bases had no gene match. The CDR3 bases are TGTGCCAGCAGCTTAATGGGGCTAGCGGGAGACGAGCAGTACTTC. Translation: CASSLMGLAGDEQYF. The complete variable domain, with remaining parts taken from reference TRBV7-9 and TRBJ2-7, reads DTGVSQNPRHKITKRGQNVTFRCDPISEHNRLYWYRQTLGQGPEFLTYFQNEAQLEKSRLLSDRFSAERPKGSFSTLEIQRTEQGDSAMYLCASSLMGLAGDEQYFGPGTRLTVT.

The chain links TRBV7-9 to TRBJ1-2, with D possibly being TRBD1 (6 bases). The CDR3 extends over 11 amino acids. The V gene lost 4 bases and the J gene lost 7 bases, with 7 bases spanning the gap. Germline V lookup: CDR1 SEHNR, CDR2 FQNEAQ (reference sequence). The CDR3 loop reads CASSYRVGYTF. CDR3 coding DNA: TGTGCCAGCAGCTACAGGGTTGGCTACACCTTC. Drawing the rest from reference TRBV7-9 and TRBJ1-2, the complete variable domain is DTGVSQNPRHKITKRGQNVTFRCDPISEHNRLYWYRQTLGQGPEFLTYFQNEAQLEKSRLLSDRFSAERPKGSFSTLEIQRTEQGDSAMYLCASSYRVGYTFGSGTRLTVV.

The chain employs TRBV5-1 and TRBJ2-7; tentative D call: TRBD2 (5 bases). This CDR3 has 12 amino acids. Trimming stripped 4 bases from V and 7 bases from J, with 12 bases between. Germline V gene lookup returns CDR1 SGHRS and CDR2 YFSETQ. CDR3 protein: CASSLTGGEQYF. The CDR3 DNA reads as TGCGCCAGCAGCCTCACGGGCGGGGAGCAGTACTTC.

V and J are TRBV2 and TRBJ2-1; 14 bases are a match to TRBD2. Germline lookup yields CDR1 SNHLY and CDR2 FYNNEI. Trimming at V came to 6 bases and at J to 5 bases, leaving 3 bases not matched to a gene. The CDR3 is 15 residues long. The CDR3 DNA follows: TGTGCCAGCAGACCGGGACTAGCGGGAGACAATGAGCAGTTCTTC. Protein sequence: CASRPGLAGDNEQFF.